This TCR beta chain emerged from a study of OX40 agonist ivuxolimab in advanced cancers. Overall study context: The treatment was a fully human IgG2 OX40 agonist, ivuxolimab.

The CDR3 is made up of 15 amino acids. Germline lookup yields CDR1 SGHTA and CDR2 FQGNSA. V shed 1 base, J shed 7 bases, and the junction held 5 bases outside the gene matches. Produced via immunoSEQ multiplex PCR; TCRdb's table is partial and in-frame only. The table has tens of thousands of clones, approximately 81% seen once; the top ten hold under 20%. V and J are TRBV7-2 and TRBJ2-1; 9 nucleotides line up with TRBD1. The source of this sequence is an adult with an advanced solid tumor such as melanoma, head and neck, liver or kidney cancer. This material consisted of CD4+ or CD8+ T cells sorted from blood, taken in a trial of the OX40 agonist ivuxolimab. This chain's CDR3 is CASSLGLQGANEQFF. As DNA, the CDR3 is TGTGCCAGCAGCTTAGGGTTACAGGGGGCAAATGAGCAGTTCTTC.